A selection of T cell receptor beta chains follows, all from one sample in a study of OX40 agonist ivuxolimab in advanced cancers. This table comes from immunoSEQ multiplex PCR, and its TCRdb copy is limited to in-frame clones, with some not included. Of about 69,000 clones in the sample, more than 75% are singletons; the top ten hold about 5.9%. The starting material was CD4+ or CD8+ T cells sorted from blood, obtained in a trial of the OX40 agonist ivuxolimab. Receptors originate from an adult with an advanced solid tumor such as melanoma, head and neck, liver or kidney cancer. CDR3s include the opening cysteine and the closing phenylalanine or tryptophan. Fields, in order: CDR3 protein, CDR3 DNA, J gene, clone size, D gene, V gene. A D gene is named only where the DNA matches it firmly. Clone size is stated in some rows and not others, as once, few, many or a class when expanded.

CASSQGDRGGSGTDTQYF,TGTGCCAGCAGCCAGGGGGACAGGGGTGGCTCGGGCACAGATACGCAGTATTTT,TRBJ2-3,once,TRBD1,TRBV4-2
CSVEAASTYEQYF,TGCAGCGTTGAAGCGGCTTCCACCTACGAGCAGTACTTC,TRBJ2-7,NA,NA,TRBV29-1
CASSFGFNTEAFF,TGTGCCAGCAGCTTTGGGTTTAACACTGAAGCTTTCTTT,TRBJ1-1,NA,NA,TRBV7-9
CAVKRGLREKLFF,TGTGCCGTAAAGAGGGGGTTGAGGGAAAAACTGTTTTTT,TRBJ1-4,NA,NA,TRBV2
CASSPGMDQPQHF,TGTGCCAGCAGCCCTGGAATGGATCAGCCCCAGCATTTT,TRBJ1-5,NA,NA,TRBV7-2
CASSRHVGTVLGTEAFF,TGCGCCAGCAGCCGCCACGTGGGCACAGTTCTCGGGACTGAAGCTTTCTTT,TRBJ1-1,NA,NA,TRBV4-3
CASRQGQGTARNSPLHF,TGTGCCAGCAGACAAGGACAGGGGACGGCGAGGAATTCACCCCTCCACTTT,TRBJ1-6,NA,TRBD1,TRBV2
CASSDEGNSYNEQFF,TGTGCCAGCAGCGACGAAGGGAACTCCTACAATGAGCAGTTCTTC,TRBJ2-1,NA,NA,TRBV7-9
CASSSGNSYNEQFF,TGCGCCAGCTCTAGCGGGAACTCCTACAATGAGCAGTTCTTC,TRBJ2-1,NA,TRBD2,TRBV5-1
CASSPGRTYQPQHF,TGTGCCAGCTCCCCAGGACGGACGTATCAGCCCCAGCATTTT,TRBJ1-5,few,NA,TRBV18
CASSLERGNEQFF,TGTGCCAGCAGCTTAGAAAGGGGCAATGAGCAGTTCTTC,TRBJ2-1,NA,NA,TRBV7-2
CASTVSGGAFYNEQFF,TGCGCCAGCACCGTCAGCGGGGGGGCGTTTTACAATGAGCAGTTCTTC,TRBJ2-1,NA,TRBD2,TRBV5-1
CSVAPGGNYGYTF,TGCAGCGTTGCTCCAGGGGGTAACTATGGCTACACCTTC,TRBJ1-2,NA,TRBD1,TRBV29-1
CASSPRRDQGHNGYTF,TGTGCCAGCAGCCCTCGCAGGGATCAGGGCCACAATGGCTACACCTTC,TRBJ1-2,NA,NA,TRBV7-9
CASSSTGLGEKLFF,TGTGCCAGCAGCTCGACAGGATTGGGTGAAAAACTGTTTTTT,TRBJ1-4,NA,NA,TRBV7-9
CASSLGDERSYEQYF,TGCGCCAGCAGCTTAGGGGACGAAAGATCCTACGAGCAGTACTTC,TRBJ2-7,NA,NA,TRBV5-1
CASSSSGTIYF,TGTGCCAGCAGCTCCTCCGGCACCATATATTTT,TRBJ1-3,NA,NA,TRBV6-5
CASSPDRGGNQPQHF,TGTGCCAGCTCCCCGGACAGGGGTGGCAATCAGCCCCAGCATTTT,TRBJ1-5,once,TRBD1,TRBV18
CASSFGRLNTEAFF,TGTGCCAGCAGCTTTGGACGCTTGAACACTGAAGCTTTCTTT,TRBJ1-1,NA,NA,TRBV5-8
CASSFSGTESGEQYF,TGCGCCAGCAGCTTTTCCGGGACAGAGAGTGGCGAGCAGTACTTC,TRBJ2-7,NA,TRBD1,TRBV5-1
CASRTGREVAFF,TGTGCCAGCAGAACAGGCCGCGAGGTAGCTTTCTTT,TRBJ1-1,NA,NA,TRBV28
CAWAPGHETQYF,TGTGCCTGGGCCCCGGGGCATGAGACCCAGTACTTC,TRBJ2-5,NA,NA,TRBV30
CASALRGAEDTQYF,TGCGCCAGCGCCCTGAGGGGGGCGGAAGATACGCAGTATTTT,TRBJ2-3,NA,NA,TRBV5-1
CASSQNRGWNTEAFF,TGTGCCAGCAGCCAGAACAGGGGGTGGAACACTGAAGCTTTCTTT,TRBJ1-1,NA,TRBD1,TRBV7-9
CASGMRGGDTGELFF,TGTGCCAGCGGGATGCGAGGGGGGGACACCGGGGAGCTGTTTTTT,TRBJ2-2,NA,NA,TRBV6-5
CASSFLTSGSTDTQYF,TGTGCCAGCAGTTTCCTGACTAGCGGGAGCACAGATACGCAGTATTTT,TRBJ2-3,NA,TRBD2,TRBV28
CAISNEDFYEQYF,TGTGCCATCAGTAACGAGGATTTCTACGAGCAGTACTTC,TRBJ2-7,NA,NA,TRBV10-3
CASRLAGTGGLDTEAFF,TGCGCCAGCAGATTGGCCGGGACAGGGGGATTGGACACTGAAGCTTTCTTT,TRBJ1-1,NA,TRBD1,TRBV5-1
CASSPGGTPNSPLHF,TGTGCCAGCAGTCCCGGTGGGACCCCGAATTCACCCCTCCACTTT,TRBJ1-6,few,NA,TRBV2
CASSYLGAYEQYF,TGTGCCAGCAGTTACCTAGGGGCCTACGAGCAGTACTTC,TRBJ2-7,NA,NA,TRBV6-5
CAWSRDLTFSNNSPLHF,TGTGCCTGGAGTAGGGACCTTACTTTCTCCAATAATTCACCCCTCCACTTT,TRBJ1-6,NA,NA,TRBV30
CASSIPGLALNEQFF,TGTGCCAGCAGCATACCGGGACTAGCGCTCAATGAGCAGTTCTTC,TRBJ2-1,NA,TRBD2,TRBV7-9
CAFRGLLLYNEQFF,TGTGCTTTTCGAGGGCTCCTACTCTACAATGAGCAGTTCTTC,TRBJ2-1,NA,NA,TRBV5-8
CASMSSGSQNIQYF,TGTGCCAGCATGTCTAGCGGGAGTCAAAACATTCAGTACTTC,TRBJ2-4,NA,TRBD2,TRBV7-8